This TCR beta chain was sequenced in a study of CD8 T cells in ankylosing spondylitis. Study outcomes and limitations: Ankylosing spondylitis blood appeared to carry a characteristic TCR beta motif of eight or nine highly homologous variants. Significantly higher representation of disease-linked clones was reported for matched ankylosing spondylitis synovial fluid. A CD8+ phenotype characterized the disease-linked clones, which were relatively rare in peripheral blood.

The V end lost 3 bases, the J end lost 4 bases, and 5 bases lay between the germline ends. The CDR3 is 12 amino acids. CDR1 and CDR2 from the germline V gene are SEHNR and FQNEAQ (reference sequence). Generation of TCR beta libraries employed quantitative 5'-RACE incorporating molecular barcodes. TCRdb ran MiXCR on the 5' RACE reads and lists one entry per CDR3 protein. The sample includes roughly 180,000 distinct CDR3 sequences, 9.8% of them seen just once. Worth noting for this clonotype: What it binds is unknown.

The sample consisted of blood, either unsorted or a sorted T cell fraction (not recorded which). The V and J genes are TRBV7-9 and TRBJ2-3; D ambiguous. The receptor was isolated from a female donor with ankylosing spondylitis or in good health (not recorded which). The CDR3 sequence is CASSLESDTQYF. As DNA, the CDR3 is TGTGCCAGCAGCTTGGAGTCAGATACGCAGTATTTT. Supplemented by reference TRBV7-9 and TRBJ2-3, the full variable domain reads DTGVSQNPRHKITKRGQNVTFRCDPISEHNRLYWYRQTLGQGPEFLTYFQNEAQLEKSRLLSDRFSAERPKGSFSTLEIQRTEQGDSAMYLCASSLESDTQYFGPGTRLTVL.